A single sample gave rise to the 5 T cell receptor beta chains below, sequenced in a study of identical twins. TCRdb re-called the 5' RACE reads through MiXCR, storing one row per CDR3 protein. The sample consists of 250,000 or so distinct CDR3 sequences, 6% to 8% of them appearing once. These data were also filed under a second study, of yellow fever vaccine responses in identical twins.

Sequencing was carried out using CD8+ T cells sorted from blood. These TCRs come from a woman aged 18-35 years in good health.

The chain employs TRBV9 and TRBJ2-2; possibly TRBD1 for D (6 bases). Germline assignment: CDR1 SGDLS and CDR2 YYNGEE. V lost 3 bases to trimming and J lost 1 base, with 13 bases between them. The CDR3 spans 16 residues. As DNA, the CDR3 is TGTGCCAGCAGCGCCGGGACAACCGGGAACACCGGGGAGCTGTTTTTT. It codes for CASSAGTTGNTGELFF.

This chain joins TRBV7-9 and TRBJ2-5; D is uncertain. V shed 5 bases and J shed 5 bases, with 15 bases lying between them. CDR3 length equals 14 residues. Germline V gene lookup returns CDR1 SEHNR and CDR2 FQNEAQ (reference sequence). The CDR3 is CASSQWRLSETQYF. DNA of the CDR3: TGTGCCAGCAGCCAATGGCGCCTCTCGGAGACCCAGTACTTC.

The chain couples TRBV20-1 to TRBJ2-1, with D hard to call. V lost 0 bases, J lost 8 bases, and 14 bases lay in between. The CDR3 sequence is 14 residues long. Germline CDR1 is DFQATT and CDR2 is SNEGSKA (reference sequence). The CDR3 DNA sequence: TGCAGTGCTAGAGATTTTAGTCAATCATATGAGCAGTTCTTC. It is translated as CSARDFSQSYEQFF.

This clonotype was seen only a few times. This sequence joins TRBV3-1 and TRBJ2-7, with D uncertain. The V end lost 0 bases, the J end lost 2 bases, and 11 bases lay between the germline ends. Germline V gives CDR1 LGHDT, CDR2 YNNKEL (reference sequence). This CDR3 is built from 15 residues. The CDR3 region is CASSQDMSETYEQYF. The CDR3 nucleotides are TGTGCCAGCAGCCAAGATATGTCAGAAACCTACGAGCAGTACTTC.

This clonotype has more than one count but fewer than ten. In DNA, the CDR3 is TGCGCCAGCAGTGACAGCAAACCGGGAGATACGCAGTATTTT. Translating it yields CASSDSKPGDTQYF. The rearrangement joins TRBV10-2 to TRBJ2-3; D remains ambiguous. V lost 3 bases, J lost 5 bases, and 12 bases lay in between. This CDR3 has 14 amino acids. The germline V gene encodes CDR1 WSHSY and CDR2 SAAADI.